Listed below are T cell receptor beta chains from one sample, sequenced in a study of siplizumab effects on memory and regulatory T cells. The method was immunoSEQ multiplex PCR; TCRdb's version includes in-frame clones alone and lacks a portion of them. In the table there are about 52,000 clones, 95% to 98% of which are singletons. The sample comprised naive CD4+ T cells sorted from blood. Every receptor here comes from a human donor in good health. CDR3s include the opening cysteine and the closing phenylalanine or tryptophan. A D gene is named only where the DNA matches it firmly. Not all rows give a size; the values are once, few, many and, for expanded clones, a class.

CDR3	DNA	D	V	J	size
CASSLGGTEYEQYF	TGTGCCAGCAGCTTAGGGGGGACAGAATACGAGCAGTACTTC	TRBD1	TRBV11-3	TRBJ2-7	NA
CASSLAGIADTQYF	TGTGCCAGCAGCTTAGCGGGGATAGCCGATACGCAGTATTTT	NA	TRBV7-3	TRBJ2-3	NA
CASSRPGTKYNEQFF	TGTGCCAGCAGCCGCCCCGGGACAAAGTACAATGAGCAGTTCTTC	NA	TRBV7-2	TRBJ2-1	NA
CASRDSGRRQETQYF	TGTGCCAGCAGAGATAGCGGGAGAAGACAGGAGACCCAGTACTTC	TRBD2	TRBV7-2	TRBJ2-5	NA
CASRWQPQHF	TGTGCCAGCAGGTGGCAGCCCCAGCATTTT	NA	TRBV6-5	TRBJ1-5	NA
CAISESGGAGANVLTF	TGTGCCATCAGTGAGTCAGGGGGGGCTGGGGCCAACGTCCTGACTTTC	NA	TRBV10-3	TRBJ2-6	NA
CAIGGTPADTQYF	TGTGCCATCGGGGGGACTCCTGCAGATACGCAGTATTTT	NA	TRBV10-3	TRBJ2-3	NA
CASSLQQSYGYTF	TGCGCCAGCAGCTTGCAACAGTCTTATGGCTACACCTTC	NA	TRBV5-1	TRBJ1-2	NA
CASSLAGTGDSPLHF	TGCGCCAGCAGCTTGGCCGGGACAGGGGATTCACCCCTCCACTTT	TRBD1	TRBV5-1	TRBJ1-6	NA
CASSTGVNNEQFF	TGTGCCAGCAGTACAGGGGTAAACAATGAGCAGTTCTTC	TRBD1	TRBV6-1	TRBJ2-1	NA
CAWEIGGPRETQYF	TGTGCCTGGGAAATTGGGGGGCCGAGAGAGACCCAGTACTTC	NA	TRBV30	TRBJ2-5	NA
CASSPLSYEQYF	TGTGCCAGCTCACCCCTTTCCTACGAGCAGTACTTC	NA	TRBV18	TRBJ2-7	NA
CASSLAGNSYNEQFF	TGTGCCAGCAGCCTAGCGGGGAACTCCTACAATGAGCAGTTCTTC	TRBD2	TRBV6-4	TRBJ2-1	NA
CASSPGTGGRSNQPQHF	TGTGCCAGCTCGCCCGGGACAGGGGGCCGGAGCAATCAGCCCCAGCATTTT	TRBD1	TRBV19	TRBJ1-5	NA
CASSLATSGNNEQFF	TGTGCCAGCAGCTTAGCGACTAGCGGGAACAATGAGCAGTTCTTC	TRBD2	TRBV7-6	TRBJ2-1	NA
CASSPRGGKGAFF	TGTGCCAGCAGTCCCCGGGGAGGGAAGGGAGCTTTCTTT	NA	TRBV6-5	TRBJ1-1	NA
CASSQSREYSNQPQHF	TGTGCCAGTAGCCAGTCCAGGGAATATAGCAATCAGCCCCAGCATTTT	NA	TRBV19	TRBJ1-5	NA
CASSKGGGPATNEKLFF	TGTGCCAGCAGCAAAGGGGGGGGCCCAGCAACTAATGAAAAACTGTTTTTT	NA	TRBV9	TRBJ1-4	NA
CASSLVYARLGSYEQYF	TGTGCCAGCAGCTTAGTTTACGCGCGACTCGGCTCCTACGAGCAGTACTTC	NA	TRBV7-9	TRBJ2-7	NA
CASSTGSGSITGELFF	TGCGCCAGCAGCACTGGTAGCGGGAGTATCACCGGGGAGCTGTTTTTT	TRBD2	TRBV5-1	TRBJ2-2	NA
CASSDLVAKNIQYF	TGTGCCAGCAGTGATTTAGTAGCCAAAAACATTCAGTACTTC	NA	TRBV28	TRBJ2-4	few
CASKGPSNQPQHF	TGTGCCAGTAAGGGACCCTCAAATCAGCCCCAGCATTTT	NA	TRBV6-1	TRBJ1-5	NA
CASSFMGAYEQYF	TGTGCCAGCAGTTTCATGGGGGCCTACGAGCAGTACTTC	NA	TRBV27	TRBJ2-7	NA
CASSTTGQGNTGELFF	TGTGCCAGCAGCACGACGGGACAGGGTAACACCGGGGAGCTGTTTTTT	TRBD1	TRBV5-4	TRBJ2-2	NA
CASSIRDSNQPQHF	TGTGCCAGCAGTATACGGGACAGCAATCAGCCCCAGCATTTT	NA	TRBV28	TRBJ1-5	NA
CASSLANAGGGGQPQHF	TGTGCCAGCAGCTTAGCCAACGCGGGGGGAGGGGGTCAGCCCCAGCATTTT	NA	TRBV7-9	TRBJ1-5	NA
CARSPRDAFCYGYTF	TGTGCCAGAAGCCCACGGGACGCGTTCTGCTATGGCTACACCTTC	NA	TRBV5-3	TRBJ1-2	NA
CATAPDPSNYEQYF	TGTGCCACCGCCCCGGACCCGTCCAATTACGAGCAGTACTTC	NA	TRBV11-3	TRBJ2-7	NA
CASSQMSHQDFATNEKLFF	TGCGCCAGCAGTCAGATGTCGCACCAAGATTTTGCAACTAATGAAAAACTGTTTTTT	NA	TRBV23-1	TRBJ1-4	NA
CASSVGGLAGITDTQYF	TGTGCCAGCAGCGTAGGTGGACTAGCGGGGATCACAGATACGCAGTATTTT	TRBD2	TRBV9	TRBJ2-3	NA
CAWSLEQGGQPQHF	TGTGCCTGGAGTTTAGAACAGGGCGGTCAGCCCCAGCATTTT	NA	TRBV30	TRBJ1-5	NA
CASSLTSGAHNEQFF	TGTGCCAGCAGCTTGACTAGTGGCGCTCACAATGAGCAGTTCTTC	NA	TRBV5-4	TRBJ2-1	NA
CASSLDRSSVNEQFF	TGTGCCAGCAGTCTAGACAGGTCCAGTGTAAATGAGCAGTTCTTC	NA	TRBV7-2	TRBJ2-1	NA
CASSPGGGQNTEAFF	TGCGCCAGCAGCCCAGGTGGGGGCCAGAACACTGAAGCTTTCTTT	NA	TRBV5-1	TRBJ1-1	NA
CASSRGNQETQYF	TGTGCCAGCAGCCGCGGAAACCAAGAGACCCAGTACTTC	NA	TRBV7-3	TRBJ2-5	NA
CASSPVGTMTGPYEQYF	TGCGCCAGCAGCCCAGTAGGAACTATGACTGGTCCCTACGAGCAGTACTTC	NA	TRBV4-1	TRBJ2-7	NA
CASSKTANTEAFF	TGTGCCAGCAGTAAAACTGCCAACACTGAAGCTTTCTTT	NA	TRBV6-6	TRBJ1-1	NA
CASSRRLGANYEQYF	TGTGCCAGCAGCCGCCGCCTCGGAGCGAACTACGAGCAGTACTTC	NA	TRBV4-2	TRBJ2-7	NA
CASSLPVTSRETQYF	TGTGCCAGCAGTTTACCCGTTACGAGTCGGGAGACCCAGTACTTC	NA	TRBV28	TRBJ2-5	NA
CASSEELQGRFYGYTF	TGTGCCAGCAGTGAAGAGTTACAGGGACGCTTCTACGGCTACACCTTC	NA	TRBV2	TRBJ1-2	NA
CASSLGGLAGVDTQYF	TGTGCCAGCAGCTTAGGGGGACTAGCGGGAGTCGATACGCAGTATTTT	TRBD2	TRBV7-3	TRBJ2-3	NA
CASSFSLAGQETQYF	TGCGCCAGCAGCTTTTCCCTAGCGGGACAAGAGACCCAGTACTTC	TRBD2	TRBV5-1	TRBJ2-5	NA
CASKRQGGGYTF	TGTGCCAGCAAACGACAGGGAGGTGGCTACACCTTC	TRBD1	TRBV28	TRBJ1-2	NA
CASSDYTDTQYF	TGTGCCAGCAGCGATTACACAGATACGCAGTATTTT	NA	TRBV9	TRBJ2-3	NA
CASSLWGVSNEQFF	TGTGCCAGCAGCCTTTGGGGGGTGAGCAATGAGCAGTTCTTC	NA	TRBV28	TRBJ2-1	NA
CASSLGTSGREETQYF	TGTGCCAGCAGCTTGGGAACTAGCGGGAGGGAAGAGACCCAGTACTTC	TRBD2	TRBV5-4	TRBJ2-5	NA
CASRRQTEQYF	TGTGCCAGCAGGAGACAGACCGAGCAGTACTTC	NA	TRBV6-5	TRBJ2-7	NA
CASRDGTLGAGELFF	TGTGCCAGCAGAGACGGGACTCTGGGGGCCGGGGAGCTGTTTTTT	NA	TRBV9	TRBJ2-2	NA
CSAQNYNEQFF	TGCAGTGCCCAAAATTACAATGAGCAGTTCTTC	NA	TRBV20-1	TRBJ2-1	NA
CASSADLRNTGELFF	TGTGCCAGCAGCGCCGATCTACGAAACACCGGGGAGCTGTTTTTT	NA	TRBV9	TRBJ2-2	once
CASSFGLRQGQAFF	TGTGCCAGCAGCTTTGGCCTGCGACAGGGTCAAGCTTTCTTT	TRBD1	TRBV7-3	TRBJ1-1	NA
CASSHPGKSGSPSEQYF	TGTGCCAGCAGCCACCCCGGGAAAAGCGGTTCCCCCTCCGAGCAGTACTTC	NA	TRBV7-2	TRBJ2-7	NA
CASSVGPRYEQYF	TGTGCCAGCTCAGTGGGACCGAGATACGAGCAGTACTTC	NA	TRBV18	TRBJ2-7	NA
CASSSRQVAGAEAFF	TGTGCCAGCAGCTCACGACAGGTTGCCGGGGCTGAAGCTTTCTTT	NA	TRBV28	TRBJ1-1	NA
CASSSGTGDRAFF	TGTGCCAGCAGTAGCGGGACAGGGGATCGAGCTTTCTTT	TRBD1	TRBV25-1	TRBJ1-1	NA
CASSVTAGGGRADTQYF	TGTGCCAGCAGCGTCACAGCGGGAGGGGGTAGGGCAGATACGCAGTATTTT	TRBD2	TRBV9	TRBJ2-3	NA
CASSFTGGTEAFF	TGTGCCAGCAGCTTTACAGGGGGGACTGAAGCTTTCTTT	TRBD1	TRBV27	TRBJ1-1	NA
CASSEDGRGPQHF	TGTGCCAGCAGTGAAGATGGTCGGGGGCCCCAGCATTTT	NA	TRBV6-1	TRBJ1-5	NA
CASSQAGTPDADTQYF	TGTGCCAGCAGCCAAGCCGGGACCCCGGACGCAGATACGCAGTATTTT	NA	TRBV4-2	TRBJ2-3	once
CASGLVRYDGLWSGGYTF	TGTGCTAGTGGTTTGGTACGGTATGATGGTTTGTGGAGTGGGGGCTACACCTTC	NA	TRBV12-5	TRBJ1-2	NA